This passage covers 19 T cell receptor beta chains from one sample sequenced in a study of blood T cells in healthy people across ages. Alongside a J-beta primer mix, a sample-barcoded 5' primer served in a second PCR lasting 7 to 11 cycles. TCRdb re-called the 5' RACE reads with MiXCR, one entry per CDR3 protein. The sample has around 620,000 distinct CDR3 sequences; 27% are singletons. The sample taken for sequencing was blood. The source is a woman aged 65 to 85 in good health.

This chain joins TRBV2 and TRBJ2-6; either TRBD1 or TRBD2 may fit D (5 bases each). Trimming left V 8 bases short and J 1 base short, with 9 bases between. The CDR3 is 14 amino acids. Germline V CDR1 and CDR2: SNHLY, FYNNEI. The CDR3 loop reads CASLEGSGANVLTF. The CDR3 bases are TGTGCCAGCCTAGAGGGGTCTGGGGCCAACGTCCTGACTTTC. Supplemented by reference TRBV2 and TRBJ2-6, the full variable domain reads EPEVTQTPSHQVTQMGQEVILRCVPISNHLYFYWYRQILGQKVEFLVSFYNNEISEKSEIFDDQFSVERPDGSNFTLKIRSTKLEDSAMYFCASLEGSGANVLTFGAGSRLTVL.

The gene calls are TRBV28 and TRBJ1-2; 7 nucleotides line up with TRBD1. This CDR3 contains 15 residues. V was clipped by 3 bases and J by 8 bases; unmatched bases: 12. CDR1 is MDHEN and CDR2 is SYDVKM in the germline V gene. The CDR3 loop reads CASSLAGQPYEGYTF. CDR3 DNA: TGTGCCAGCAGTTTGGCGGGACAGCCATATGAAGGCTACACCTTC.

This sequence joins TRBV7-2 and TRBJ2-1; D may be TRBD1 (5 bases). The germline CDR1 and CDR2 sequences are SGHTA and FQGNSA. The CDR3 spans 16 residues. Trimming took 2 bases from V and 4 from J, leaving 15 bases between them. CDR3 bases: TGTGCCAGCAGCTTACACAGGCCCCAATCTTACAATGAGCAGTTCTTC. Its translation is CASSLHRPQSYNEQFF.

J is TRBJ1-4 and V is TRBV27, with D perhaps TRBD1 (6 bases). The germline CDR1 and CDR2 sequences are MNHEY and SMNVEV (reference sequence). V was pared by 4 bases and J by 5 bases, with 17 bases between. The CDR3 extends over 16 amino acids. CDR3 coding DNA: TGTGCCAGCAGTTCGTCAACAGGGAGGGGAAATGAAAAACTGTTTTTT. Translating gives CASSSSTGRGNEKLFF.

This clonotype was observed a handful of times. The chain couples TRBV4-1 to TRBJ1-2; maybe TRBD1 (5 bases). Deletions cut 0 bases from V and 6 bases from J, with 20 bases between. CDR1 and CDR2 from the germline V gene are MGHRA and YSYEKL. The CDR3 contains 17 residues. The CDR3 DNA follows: TGCGCCAGCAGCCAAGAGGGGGTGGGAGCTTTGTCGCATGGCTACACCTTC. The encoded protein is CASSQEGVGALSHGYTF.

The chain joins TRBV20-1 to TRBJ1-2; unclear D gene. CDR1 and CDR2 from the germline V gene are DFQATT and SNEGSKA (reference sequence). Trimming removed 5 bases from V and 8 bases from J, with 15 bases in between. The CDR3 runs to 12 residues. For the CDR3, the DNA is TGCAGTGCTCCTCCGGACGGTGGGGGCTACACCTTC. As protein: CSAPPDGGGYTF.

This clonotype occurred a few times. In nucleotides, the CDR3 is TGTGCCAGCAGCTTAGCGATTCGAACTAGCGGGGGGGAGACCCAGTACTTC. Amino acids: CASSLAIRTSGGETQYF. The gene calls are TRBV7-2 and TRBJ2-5; 12 bases are shared with TRBD2. From germline, CDR1 is SGHTA and CDR2 FQGNSA. V gave up 0 bases and J gave up 5 bases; unmatched junction bases: 7. The CDR3 is 17 amino acids.

DNA for the CDR3: TGTGCCAGCTCACCACCGGGAAGCGGGTTCACAGATACGCAGTATTTT. It encodes CASSPPGSGFTDTQYF. The chain recombines TRBV18 with TRBJ2-3; a weak D match, TRBD2 (6 bases). Germline V lookup: CDR1 KGHSH, CDR2 LQKENI. The length of the CDR3 is 16 residues. The V gene lost 0 bases and the J gene lost 2 bases, with 12 bases spanning the gap.

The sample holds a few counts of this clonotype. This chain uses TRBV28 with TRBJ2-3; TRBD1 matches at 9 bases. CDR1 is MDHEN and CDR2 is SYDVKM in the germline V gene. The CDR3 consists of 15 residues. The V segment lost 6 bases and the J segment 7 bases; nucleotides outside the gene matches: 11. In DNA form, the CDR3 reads TGTGCCAGCAGCCCGCCGGGACAGGGCGTAAATACGCAGTATTTT. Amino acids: CASSPPGQGVNTQYF.

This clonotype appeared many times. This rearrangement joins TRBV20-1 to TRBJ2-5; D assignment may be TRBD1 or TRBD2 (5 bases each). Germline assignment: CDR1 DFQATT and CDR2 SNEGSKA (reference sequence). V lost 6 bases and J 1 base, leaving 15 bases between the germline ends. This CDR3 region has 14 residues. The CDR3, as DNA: TGCAGTGCAGTGGTGGGGACCCTCCAAGAGACCCAGTACTTC. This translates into CSAVVGTLQETQYF.

The CDR3: CASSSLAGRSYEQYF. For the CDR3, the DNA is TGTGCCAGCAGTTCCCTAGCGGGGCGCTCCTACGAGCAGTACTTC. The chain carries TRBV6-5 and TRBJ2-7; 9 bases agree with TRBD2. Germline CDR1 is MNHEY and CDR2 is SVGAGI. V shed 4 bases and J 0 bases; nucleotides not matched to a gene: 4. This CDR3 has 15 amino acids.

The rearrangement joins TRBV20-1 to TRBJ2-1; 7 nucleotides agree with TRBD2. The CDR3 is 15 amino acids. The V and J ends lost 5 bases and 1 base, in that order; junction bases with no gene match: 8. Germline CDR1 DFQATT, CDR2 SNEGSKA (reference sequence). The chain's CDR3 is CSASLARNSYNEQFF. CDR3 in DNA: TGCAGTGCTTCACTAGCGCGGAATTCCTACAATGAGCAGTTCTTC.

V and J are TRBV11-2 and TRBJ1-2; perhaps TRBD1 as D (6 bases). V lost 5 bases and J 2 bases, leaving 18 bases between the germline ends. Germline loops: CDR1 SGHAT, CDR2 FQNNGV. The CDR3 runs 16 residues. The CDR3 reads CASSPRRDILNYGYTF. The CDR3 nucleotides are TGTGCCAGCAGCCCTCGAAGGGACATACTAAACTATGGCTACACCTTC.

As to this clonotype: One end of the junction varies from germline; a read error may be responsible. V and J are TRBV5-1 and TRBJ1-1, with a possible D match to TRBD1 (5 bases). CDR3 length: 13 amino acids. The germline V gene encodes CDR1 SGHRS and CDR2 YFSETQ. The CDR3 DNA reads TGTACCAGCAGCTTGGGGGGGAACACTGAAGCTTTCTTT. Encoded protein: CTSSLGGNTEAFF.

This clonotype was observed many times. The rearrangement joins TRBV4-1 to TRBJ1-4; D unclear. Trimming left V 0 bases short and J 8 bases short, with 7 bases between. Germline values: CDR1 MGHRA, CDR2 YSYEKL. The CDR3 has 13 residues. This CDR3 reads CASSQEMEEKLFF. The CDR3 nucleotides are TGCGCCAGCAGCCAAGAAATGGAGGAAAAACTGTTTTTT.

The CDR3 region is CASSQVSSGGRYSSYNEQFF. CDR3 bases: TGCGCCAGCAGCCAAGTTTCTAGCGGGGGGAGATATAGCTCCTACAATGAGCAGTTCTTC. The chain joins TRBV4-3 to TRBJ2-1; 11 bases fit TRBD2. Germline CDR1 and CDR2: LGHNA and YSLEER. The V and J ends lost 1 base and 0 bases, in that order; junction bases with no gene match: 11. The CDR3 totals 20 residues.

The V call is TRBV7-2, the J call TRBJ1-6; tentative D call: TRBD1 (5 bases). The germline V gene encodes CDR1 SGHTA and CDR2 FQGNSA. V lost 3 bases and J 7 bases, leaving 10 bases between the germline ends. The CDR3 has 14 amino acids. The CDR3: CASSFRRANSPLHF. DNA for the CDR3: TGTGCCAGCAGCTTTCGCAGGGCAAATTCACCCCTCCACTTT.

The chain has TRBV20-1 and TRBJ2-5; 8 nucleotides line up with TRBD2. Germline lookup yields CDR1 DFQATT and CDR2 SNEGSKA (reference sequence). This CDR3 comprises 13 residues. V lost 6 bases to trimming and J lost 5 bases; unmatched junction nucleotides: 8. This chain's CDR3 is CSAPGLEEETQYF. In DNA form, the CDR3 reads TGCAGTGCGCCGGGACTAGAAGAGGAGACCCAGTACTTC.

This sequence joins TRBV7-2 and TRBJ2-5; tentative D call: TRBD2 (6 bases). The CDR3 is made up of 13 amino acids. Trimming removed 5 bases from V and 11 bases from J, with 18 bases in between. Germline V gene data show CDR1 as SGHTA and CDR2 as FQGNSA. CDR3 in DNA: TGTGCCAGCAGCCAACTGGCGGGGACCAGGCAGTACTTC. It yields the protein CASSQLAGTRQYF.